This TCR beta chain was observed in a study of T cells in Graves' hyperthyroidism and ophthalmopathy (dated by TCRdb to about 2019). With respect to the entire study: Peripheral blood was collected at initial diagnosis, before any treatment. Prospective prediction of ophthalmopathy was tested in an independent validation cohort of 18 to 20 hyperthyroidism patients and some 17 patients who later progressed to ophthalmopathy. TCR Vbeta CDR3 sequencing of 135 peripheral blood samples (fewer than 45 ophthalmopathy, roughly 74 hyperthyroidism and roughly 17 progressor patients) is reported in the paper. To identify TCR V-J signatures that set the groups apart, the researchers used a discovery cohort of about a hundred patients, made up of fewer than 50 with Graves' ophthalmopathy and 55 to 65 with stable Graves' hyperthyroidism. After blood sampling, hyperthyroidism patients were treated with methimazole at a starting dose of 30 mg daily, and ophthalmopathy patients were treated with high-dose intravenous methylprednisolone. The roughly 90 discovery patients were divided at random into training and test sets in a 7:3 ratio. In addition, the study compared T-cell repertoires in thyroid tissue and in blood from roughly six Graves' hyperthyroidism patients. Paper-wide results and their limitations: A model built on a 13 V-J signature distinguished ophthalmopathy from stable hyperthyroidism, reaching roughly 88% sensitivity and approximately 81% specificity in cross-validation and 80%/75% in testing. In validation, the model predicted progression to ophthalmopathy a median of roughly 6.1 months before onset, with 70% to 71% sensitivity and about 72% specificity. No statistical method was used to set the sample size in advance, and investigators knew the group allocation. Most expanded thyroid clonotypes (frequency above 0.001) were also found in blood, which suggests that blood repertoires may mirror thyroid immune responses.

The TCR beta CDR3 regions were amplified from RNA transcripts. A first-round RT-PCR of the TCR CDR3 used the HTBI primer set with the Qiagen OneStep RT-PCR kit. Libraries were constructed in a second round of multiplex PCR, after which size selection and purification were performed. Paired-end sequencing of the libraries was performed with 100 bp reads on an Illumina HiSeq2000. Regarding the original processing steps: SOAPnuke was used to process the raw data, removing reads that contained adapters or uncalled bases, had a mean Phred below 15, or lacked an exact match to the constant primer or identifier. High-quality paired reads were merged with COPE v1.2.5, and unique nucleotide sequences were defined as clonotypes. MiTCR v1.1 was used to align the clonotypes against IMGT TRBV, TRBD and TRBJ reference segments. Only V-J combinations with frequency above 0.0001, covering 99% to 99.2% of repertoires, were analysed. The TCS score was defined as the ratio of F50 (clonal expansion) to E x V (chaos), calculated using BLOSUM62-based TCRdist between CDR3 peptides within each V-J. Welch's t-statistics and random forest reduced 500 to 550 V-J features to 13, which were used in a naive Bayes classifier (R e1071). TCRdb applied fastp at Q25 and MiXCR to the public reads, then kept only in-frame beta chains. Here each entry gathers all rows of one CDR3 protein and keeps the most common genes and DNA. The V and J calls reflect TCRdb's pipeline rather than the authors' work. Recorded for this sample are roughly 380,000 distinct CDR3 sequences; less than 15% of them occurred a single time. The ten top clones hold 20% of the sample.

The table lists this clonotype with many counts. Its cognate antigen has yet to be identified. No much larger clone is present one base from it, and per-base qualities are unavailable. Hyperthyroidism patients were newly diagnosed, had a disease duration of under 2 months, and were aged 18 to 65 years. The study excluded patients with uncontrolled infections, other autoimmune diseases, pregnancy or lactation. Diagnoses were established on the basis of clinical symptoms, serum thyroxine and TRAb, thyroid ultrasound, and orbital computed tomography. Blood from progressor patients was drawn when they were first diagnosed with hyperthyroidism, before any ophthalmopathy symptoms appeared. PBMCs were isolated from 10 ml of fresh peripheral blood by Ficoll-Paque density gradient centrifugation. Progressor patients were initially diagnosed with Graves' hyperthyroidism and developed ophthalmopathy during follow-up. Trizol reagent was used to extract total RNA, and RNA quality was then checked on an Agilent 2100 Bioanalyzer.

The CDR3 goes from the cysteine to the phenylalanine over 16 residues. The entry retains the CDR3 DNA only, 48 bases that are in frame from base 1. CDR1 and CDR2 are read off the germline V gene as SNHLY and FYNNEI. V trim: 8 bases; J trim: 3 bases; unmatched bases: 12. The sequence came from a young man with Graves' hyperthyroidism that later progressed to Graves' ophthalmopathy. This chain joins TRBV2 to TRBJ1-5; 8 of the junction bases match TRBD1. The sample was blood. The CDR3 protein is CASELGQGKTNQPQHF. The DNA sequence is TGTGCCAGCGAGTTAGGACAGGGCAAAACCAATCAGCCCCAGCATTTT.